The 32 T cell receptor beta chains presented below share a single source sample, sequenced in a study of blood T cell repertoires in COVID-19. TCRdb keeps only in-frame clones here, not all; method: immunoSEQ multiplex PCR. The sample carries about 180,000 clones, 84% recorded once. Material for sequencing was PBMCs or T cells enriched from blood (not recorded which). Receptor source: a man in his fifties who had recovered from COVID-19.

The chain employs TRBV4-2 and TRBJ1-4; 8 bases agree with TRBD1. The CDR3 covers 16 residues. V gave up 2 bases and J gave up 4 bases; unmatched junction bases: 6. Germline V CDR1 and CDR2: LGHNA, YNFKEQ. The CDR3 here is CASSQPTGAGNEKLFF. The CDR3, as DNA: TGTGCCAGCAGCCAACCGACAGGGGCGGGTAATGAAAAACTGTTTTTT.

The chain has TRBV2 and TRBJ2-1; perhaps TRBD1 as D (6 bases). The germline V gene encodes CDR1 SNHLY and CDR2 FYNNEI. With 6 bases removed from V and 1 base from J, the gap between germline ends came to 13 bases. This CDR3 is built from 15 residues. Written as DNA, the CDR3 is TGTGCCAGCAGCCCACAGGGAACTTCCTACAATGAGCAGTTCTTC. Its protein is CASSPQGTSYNEQFF. The entire variable domain, with the rest obtained from reference TRBV2 and TRBJ2-1, is as follows: EPEVTQTPSHQVTQMGQEVILRCVPISNHLYFYWYRQILGQKVEFLVSFYNNEISEKSEIFDDQFSVERPDGSNFTLKIRSTKLEDSAMYFCASSPQGTSYNEQFFGPGTRLTVL.

The chain recombines TRBV10-1 with TRBJ1-1, with D tentatively TRBD1 (5 bases). Germline V gene sequence: CDR1 WNHNN, CDR2 SYGVQD (reference sequence). The CDR3 covers 14 residues. The V end lost 6 bases, the J end lost 11 bases, and 22 bases lay between the germline ends. This chain's CDR3 is CASSAQGRGGTAFF. The CDR3 nucleotides read TGCGCCAGCAGCGCGCAGGGACGGGGGGGAACGGCTTTCTTT.

The J gene is TRBJ2-5, the V gene TRBV19; D gene uncertain. Trimming pared 3 bases from V and 2 bases from J, leaving 10 bases between. The germline V gene encodes CDR1 LNHDA and CDR2 SQIVND (reference sequence). The CDR3 length is 14 residues. CDR3 region: CASSMNGAQETQYF. The CDR3 DNA reads TGTGCCAGTAGTATGAACGGAGCACAAGAGACCCAGTACTTC. The full variable domain, in which reference TRBV19 and TRBJ2-5 provide the parts outside the CDR3, is DGGITQSPKYLFRKEGQNVTLSCEQNLNHDAMYWYRQDPGQGLRLIYYSQIVNDFQKGDIAEGYSVSREKKESFPLTVTSAQKNPTAFYLCASSMNGAQETQYFGPGTRLLVL.

This sequence joins TRBV28 and TRBJ2-7; 9 positions match TRBD1. The germline CDR1 and CDR2 sequences are MDHEN and SYDVKM. J was trimmed by 2 bases and V by 6 bases; bases with no gene match: 8. CDR3 length: 15 residues. The CDR3 DNA reads TGTGCCAGCAGCAAGATCGGGACAGGGACCTACGAGCAGTACTTC. It specifies CASSKIGTGTYEQYF. Full variable domain (outside the CDR3, taken from reference TRBV28 and TRBJ2-7): DVKVTQSSRYLVKRTGEKVFLECVQDMDHENMFWYRQDPGLGLRLIYFSYDVKMKEKGDIPEGYSVSREKKERFSLILESASTNQTSMYLCASSKIGTGTYEQYFGPGTRLTVT.

The V and J genes are TRBV3-1 (or the pseudogene TRBV3-2) and TRBJ1-1; D gene uncertain. Trimming pared 1 base from V and 5 bases from J, leaving 8 bases between. Germline V gives CDR1 LGHDT, CDR2 YNNKEL (reference sequence). The CDR3 totals 13 residues. The CDR3 is CASSQGRHTEAFF. For the CDR3, the DNA is TGTGCCAGCAGCCAAGGAAGACATACTGAAGCTTTCTTT.

This clone appeared a few times. The chain couples TRBV28 to TRBJ1-5; TRBD1 matches at 7 bases. The germline CDR1 and CDR2 sequences are MDHEN and SYDVKM. V trimming: 3 bases; J trimming: 6 bases; junction bases outside the gene matches: 5. This CDR3 comprises 14 residues. CDR3 sequence reads: CASSLRTGSQPQHF. Here the CDR3 DNA reads TGTGCCAGCAGTTTGAGGACAGGATCTCAGCCCCAGCATTTT.

In this sample, this clone turned up a few times. The rearrangement links TRBV14 to TRBJ2-1; 14 bases fit TRBD2. This CDR3 is 15 amino acids long. The germline CDR1 and CDR2 sequences are SGHDN and FVKESK. V lost 4 bases, J lost 6 bases, and 2 bases stayed unmatched. DNA of the CDR3: TGTGCCAGCAGCCCGGGACTAGCGGGGGTCAATGAGCAGTTCTTC. Its protein is CASSPGLAGVNEQFF.

This clone occurred once. This chain connects TRBV29-1 to TRBJ1-2, with 9 bases matching TRBD1. This CDR3 has 17 residues. With V trimmed by 5 bases and J by 8 bases, 21 bases remained unmatched. Germline CDR1 is SQVTM and CDR2 is ANQGSEA. This CDR3 reads CSVFLWEGQGQRMGYTF. DNA of the CDR3: TGCAGCGTTTTTCTGTGGGAAGGACAGGGGCAACGTATGGGCTACACCTTC.

The chain combines TRBV7-9 with TRBJ1-2; possible D gene TRBD1, 6 bases. Germline V gives CDR1 SEHNR, CDR2 FQNEAQ (reference sequence). Trimming pared 5 bases from V and 4 bases from J, leaving 14 bases between. The CDR3 totals 14 residues. CDR3 sequence reads: CASSGQDSLYGYTF. The CDR3, as DNA: TGTGCCAGCAGCGGCCAGGACAGCCTCTATGGCTACACCTTC.

The CDR3 nucleotides read TGTGCCAGCAGCGTGAACGAGTTTTCAGGGGGCGGTGGCTACACCTTC. Translating gives CASSVNEFSGGGGYTF. This chain uses TRBV9 with TRBJ1-2; TRBD1 aligns across 8 bases. Per the germline V gene, CDR1 is SGDLS and CDR2 is YYNGEE. The CDR3 covers 16 residues. The V and J ends lost 2 bases and 7 bases, in that order; junction bases with no gene match: 13.

The V and J genes are TRBV4-2 and TRBJ1-2; D possibly corresponds to TRBD1 (6 bases). Germline CDR1 and CDR2: LGHNA and YNFKEQ. With 0 bases removed from V and 4 bases from J, the gap between germline ends came to 6 bases. The CDR3 has 13 amino acids. Here the CDR3 reads CASSQDRGYGYTF. For the CDR3, the DNA is TGTGCCAGCAGCCAAGACAGGGGCTATGGCTACACCTTC.

The genes are TRBV30 and TRBJ2-5; D gene uncertain. This CDR3 is 11 amino acids long. Between the trimmed V and J ends, which lost 0 bases and 5 bases, there was a span of 4 bases. The V gene's germline CDR1 is GTSNPN and CDR2 SVGIG (reference sequence). This CDR3 reads CAWSVRETQYF. As DNA, the CDR3 is TGTGCCTGGAGTGTACGGGAGACCCAGTACTTC.

The V gene is TRBV4-2, the J gene TRBJ2-7, with D perhaps TRBD2 (6 bases). The CDR3 length is 13 residues. V was shortened by 0 bases and J by 6 bases, with 9 bases between the two germline ends. The germline CDR1 and CDR2 sequences are LGHNA and YNFKEQ. DNA of the CDR3: TGTGCCAGCAGCCAAGATGGGGGGTTCGAGCAGTACTTC. Its translation: CASSQDGGFEQYF.

The chain joins TRBV3-1 (or the pseudogene TRBV3-2) to TRBJ1-5, with 8 bases lining up with TRBD1. The trim removed 4 bases at V and 6 bases at J, leaving 8 bases unmatched. The length of the CDR3 is 15 residues. Germline assignment: CDR1 LGHDT and CDR2 YNNKEL (reference sequence). The CDR3 nucleotides read TGTGCCAGCAGCCGCGGACAGGGAGGTGGTCAGCCCCAGCATTTT. This encodes CASSRGQGGGQPQHF.

The V gene is TRBV7-8, the J gene TRBJ1-2, with 7 positions matching TRBD1. Germline values: CDR1 SGHVS, CDR2 FQNEAQ. CDR3 size: 16 residues. V was clipped by 0 bases and J by 4 bases; unmatched bases: 8. CDR3 nucleotides: TGTGCCAGCAGCTTAGCATTTTTCCGGGACAGCTATGGCTACACCTTC. Protein sequence: CASSLAFFRDSYGYTF.

In its sample, this clone was seen once. The chain uses TRBV5-6 and TRBJ1-5, with 8 bases lining up with TRBD1. V lost 4 bases to trimming and J lost 7 bases; unmatched junction nucleotides: 10. The CDR3 is made up of 15 amino acids. Germline CDR1 SGHDT, CDR2 YYEEEE. CDR3 protein: CASSPDRESPQPQHF. CDR3 coding DNA: TGTGCCAGCAGCCCGGACAGGGAGTCACCCCAGCCCCAGCATTTT.

This chain joins TRBV30 and TRBJ1-2; 9 bases agree with TRBD1. V gave up 2 bases and J gave up 6 bases; unmatched junction bases: 13. CDR1 is GTSNPN, CDR2 SVGIG, per germline (reference sequence). The CDR3 is 16 residues long. CDR3 loop: CAWSRDRALSGNGYTF. The CDR3 DNA sequence: TGTGCCTGGAGTAGGGACAGGGCACTATCTGGGAATGGCTACACCTTC.

The chain combines TRBV5-8 with TRBJ2-5, with a tentative D call TRBD2 (6 bases). The CDR3 length is 13 residues. Germline lookup yields CDR1 SGHTS and CDR2 YDEGEE. V was trimmed by 5 bases and J by 5 bases, leaving 13 bases between them. The CDR3 coding sequence is TGTGCCAGCAGTAGCGGATTTAGTGAGACCCAGTACTTC. It codes for CASSSGFSETQYF.

The V and J genes are TRBV14 and TRBJ2-7; 10 bases are shared with TRBD2. V lost 0 bases to trimming and J lost 2 bases; unmatched junction nucleotides: 13. Looked up from germline, CDR1 is SGHDN and CDR2 is FVKESK. The CDR3 consists of 19 residues. This chain's CDR3 is CASSQESSLAGAYTYEQYF. CDR3 sequence (DNA): TGTGCCAGCAGCCAAGAATCGAGTCTAGCGGGGGCCTATACCTACGAGCAGTACTTC.

CDR3 nucleotide sequence: TGTGCCATCAGTGAGTCTAGGCGCTCAGGGTCGGGCGATGAGCAGTTCTTC. Residues: CAISESRRSGSGDEQFF. The genes are TRBV10-3 and TRBJ2-1, with a possible D match to TRBD1 (5 bases). Germline V gene lookup returns CDR1 ENHRY and CDR2 SYGVKD. The V end was cut by 0 bases, the J end by 8 bases, with 20 bases between. This CDR3 is built from 17 residues.

The chain links TRBV2 to TRBJ2-5; the match to TRBD2 covers 8 bases. Unmatched junction bases numbered 10, after V lost 8 bases and J lost 8 bases. CDR3 length: 13 amino acids. CDR1 and CDR2 (germline): SNHLY, FYNNEI. For the CDR3, the DNA is TGTGCCAGCGTATCGGGGGGGAGGGTCACCCAGTACTTC. This encodes CASVSGGRVTQYF.

The V and J genes are TRBV19 and TRBJ1-4; D remains unclear. In germline, CDR1 is LNHDA, CDR2 SQIVND (reference sequence). The V gene lost 3 bases and the J gene lost 2 bases, with 16 bases spanning the gap. This CDR3 contains 17 residues. The CDR3 nucleotides read TGTGCCAGTAGTATTCCAACTATACACACGACTAATGAAAAACTGTTTTTT. It yields the protein CASSIPTIHTTNEKLFF.

The CDR3 region is CSARAGTEAFF. The CDR3 region has the DNA TGCAGTGCTAGGGCGGGGACTGAAGCTTTCTTT. The V call is TRBV20-1, the J call TRBJ1-1; no definite D call. The CDR3 runs 11 residues. V lost 3 bases and J 5 bases, leaving 7 bases between the germline ends. The germline CDR1 and CDR2 sequences are DFQATT and SNEGSKA (reference sequence).

The chain carries TRBV3-1 (or the pseudogene TRBV3-2) and TRBJ2-7; 11 bases align to TRBD2. The CDR3 covers 15 residues. The ends lost 4 bases at V and 7 bases at J; junction bases unmatched: 9. Germline V gives CDR1 LGHDT, CDR2 YNNKEL (reference sequence). CDR3 residues: CASSPSLAGGDEQYF. Written as DNA, the CDR3 is TGTGCCAGCAGCCCCTCTTTAGCGGGGGGGGATGAGCAGTACTTC.

V is TRBV30 and J is TRBJ1-1; D unresolved. There are 11 residues in the CDR3. The V and J ends lost 0 bases and 8 bases respectively, with 7 bases between them. Germline V gives CDR1 GTSNPN, CDR2 SVGIG (reference sequence). CDR3 sequence: CAWSVQPEAFF. For the CDR3, the DNA is TGTGCCTGGAGTGTACAGCCCGAAGCTTTCTTT.

The gene calls are TRBV11-3 and TRBJ2-7; D not resolved. From germline, CDR1 is SGHNT and CDR2 YENEEA. The CDR3 is made up of 13 amino acids. Trimming took off 3 bases at V and 3 bases at J, with 9 bases between the two ends. CDR3 residues: CASSFSNRYEQYF. The CDR3 DNA sequence: TGTGCCAGCAGCTTTAGCAACCGCTACGAGCAGTACTTC.

This clone was counted at least ten times. This sequence joins TRBV3-1 (or the pseudogene TRBV3-2) and TRBJ1-5, with TRBD1 as a possible D gene (6 bases). The CDR3 consists of 18 residues. Deletions cut 2 bases from V and 6 bases from J, with 23 bases between. The germline CDR1 and CDR2 sequences are LGHDT and YNNKEL (reference sequence). CDR3 sequence: CASSQPPSRQVRAQPQHF. The DNA of the CDR3 is TGTGCCAGCAGCCAACCTCCTTCGCGACAGGTCAGGGCTCAGCCCCAGCATTTT.

The chain combines TRBV10-3 with TRBJ1-1; D gene unclear. The CDR3 totals 14 residues. In germline, CDR1 is ENHRY, CDR2 SYGVKD. V gave up 2 bases and J gave up 1 base, with 8 bases separating them. Written as DNA, the CDR3 is TGTGCCATCAGTGAGGTCCCGGGGAACACTGAAGCTTTCTTT. Translated, it gives CAISEVPGNTEAFF.

The rearrangement uses TRBV6-5 and TRBJ1-6; weak D call: TRBD1 (6 bases). In germline, CDR1 is MNHEY, CDR2 SVGAGI. The germline V and J ends were trimmed by 7 bases and 9 bases, with 16 bases remaining between them. This CDR3 has 14 residues. The CDR3, as DNA: TGTGCCAGCACCCCTCAGGGGCGCGTTTCACCCCTCCACTTT. Its protein is CASTPQGRVSPLHF.

This chain joins TRBV27 and TRBJ2-2; tentatively, D is TRBD2 (6 bases). V lost 6 bases and J 0 bases, leaving 11 bases between the germline ends. The germline gives CDR1 MNHEY, CDR2 SMNVEV (reference sequence). The CDR3 has 15 amino acids. The DNA of the CDR3 is TGTGCCAGCAGGACAGCGGGTCCGAACACCGGGGAGCTGTTTTTT. Its protein is CASRTAGPNTGELFF.

The chain uses TRBV5-1 and TRBJ2-3, with D tentatively TRBD2 (5 bases). Trimming shortened V by 4 bases and J by 9 bases, and 15 bases separated the two germline ends. Germline V CDR1 and CDR2: SGHRS, YFSETQ. CDR3 length: 13 residues. This chain's CDR3 is CASSEDFLGTQYF. CDR3 DNA sequence: TGCGCCAGCAGCGAGGACTTTCTGGGGACGCAGTATTTT.